A selection of T cell receptor beta chains follows, all from one sample in a study of response to subunit inactivated influenza vaccine. One entry per CDR3 protein results from TCRdb running MiXCR on the RT-PCR reads. The sample has 710,000 or so distinct CDR3 sequences, 15% to 18% seen once. This specimen consisted of PBMCs from blood, obtained 12 days after vaccination. The receptors were sampled from a man in his fifties who received an inactivated influenza vaccine. Both conserved end residues are part of each CDR3. Size is stated for part of the rows, as once, few or many counts, or as a class when the clone is expanded.

cdr3_length: 16; v_call: TRBV27; clone_size: few; cdr3_aa: CASSARLAGIRNEQFF
cdr3_length: 13; v_call: TRBV10-3; clone_size: -; cdr3_aa: CAISGGGAIGYTF
cdr3_length: 15; v_call: TRBV4-3; clone_size: many; cdr3_aa: CASSQDRGQQETQYF
cdr3_length: 14; v_call: TRBV7-9; clone_size: -; cdr3_aa: CASSKGTGPETQYF
cdr3_length: 13; v_call: TRBV24-1; clone_size: -; cdr3_aa: CATSQKNYNEQFF
cdr3_length: 16; v_call: TRBV6-5; clone_size: few; cdr3_aa: CASSYTGTANPYGYTF
cdr3_length: 14; v_call: TRBV7-2; clone_size: few; cdr3_aa: CASSSSGRTYEQYF
cdr3_length: 16; v_call: TRBV3-1; clone_size: few; cdr3_aa: CASSQDPSSAGNTIYF
cdr3_length: 15; v_call: TRBV7-2; clone_size: -; cdr3_aa: CASSLEGGIQETQYF
cdr3_length: 11; v_call: TRBV20-1; clone_size: -; cdr3_aa: CSAPWGNTQYF
cdr3_length: 18; v_call: TRBV18; clone_size: -; cdr3_aa: CASSGTGVMWSGANVLTF
cdr3_length: 14; v_call: TRBV29-1; clone_size: few; cdr3_aa: CSVARGTGVYGYTF
cdr3_length: 15; v_call: TRBV5-1; clone_size: few; cdr3_aa: CASSLRQDTNYGYTF
cdr3_length: 15; v_call: TRBV11-2; clone_size: -; cdr3_aa: CASSLQGGMNTEAFF
cdr3_length: 12; v_call: TRBV6-2/TRBV6-3; clone_size: few; cdr3_aa: CASSPIDEKLFF
cdr3_length: 15; v_call: TRBV7-2; clone_size: few; cdr3_aa: CASSLSGTDPYEQYF
cdr3_length: 17; v_call: TRBV24-1; clone_size: -; cdr3_aa: CATSDLDRGKYTGELFF
cdr3_length: 15; v_call: TRBV4-3; clone_size: -; cdr3_aa: CGSSQGFGGGNRQFF
cdr3_length: 11; v_call: TRBV20-1; clone_size: -; cdr3_aa: CSARAPYEQYF
cdr3_length: 17; v_call: TRBV4-2; clone_size: many; cdr3_aa: CASSQTGAFGSYNEQFF
cdr3_length: 17; v_call: TRBV9; clone_size: -; cdr3_aa: CASSSDRRLRDTGELFF
cdr3_length: 15; v_call: TRBV29-1; clone_size: -; cdr3_aa: CSVGAGGSTKNIQYF
cdr3_length: 15; v_call: TRBV7-2; clone_size: few; cdr3_aa: CASSLRDKNTGELFF
cdr3_length: 13; v_call: TRBV3-1; clone_size: once; cdr3_aa: CASSRRGTGELFF
cdr3_length: 14; v_call: TRBV18; clone_size: many; cdr3_aa: CASSPRSGNTEAFF
cdr3_length: 17; v_call: TRBV11-2; clone_size: -; cdr3_aa: CASSLAGVSLIYNEQFF
cdr3_length: 15; v_call: TRBV4-2; clone_size: -; cdr3_aa: CASSTGGRGTDTQYF
cdr3_length: 15; v_call: TRBV24-1; clone_size: -; cdr3_aa: CATSDSGYGTDTQYF
cdr3_length: 13; v_call: TRBV7-2; clone_size: few; cdr3_aa: CASSLAHTDTQYF
cdr3_length: 16; v_call: TRBV5-4; clone_size: few; cdr3_aa: CASSLSGSGSYNEQFF
cdr3_length: 16; v_call: TRBV7-2; clone_size: -; cdr3_aa: CASSSWGTSGRDTQYF
cdr3_length: 13; v_call: TRBV7-2; clone_size: few; cdr3_aa: CASSSRRNTEAFF
cdr3_length: 14; v_call: TRBV4-2; clone_size: -; cdr3_aa: CASSLRETNEKLFF
cdr3_length: 11; v_call: TRBV5-5; clone_size: few; cdr3_aa: CASKTSYEQYF
cdr3_length: 15; v_call: TRBV11-2; clone_size: -; cdr3_aa: CASSSRFLSYNEQFF
cdr3_length: 12; v_call: TRBV28; clone_size: -; cdr3_aa: CASTAGGIGYTF
cdr3_length: 10; v_call: TRBV20-1; clone_size: -; cdr3_aa: CSAFSNEQYF
cdr3_length: 15; v_call: TRBV2; clone_size: few; cdr3_aa: CASSEIQRGTGELFF
cdr3_length: 12; v_call: TRBV6-1; clone_size: -; cdr3_aa: CASSEAESEQYF
cdr3_length: 14; v_call: TRBV12-3/TRBV12-4; clone_size: -; cdr3_aa: CASSSFRANYGYTF
cdr3_length: 15; v_call: TRBV4-3; clone_size: -; cdr3_aa: CASSQGVAGVGIQYF
cdr3_length: 14; v_call: TRBV11-2; clone_size: -; cdr3_aa: CASTPQENYYEQYF
cdr3_length: 14; v_call: TRBV10-3; clone_size: many; cdr3_aa: CAIQQGFGLHEQFF
cdr3_length: 16; v_call: TRBV6-1; clone_size: -; cdr3_aa: CASRPLGSINTGELFF
cdr3_length: 12; v_call: TRBV29-1; clone_size: many; cdr3_aa: CSVLGTQETQYF
cdr3_length: 16; v_call: TRBV7-2; clone_size: few; cdr3_aa: CASSSDRQGWNTEAFF
cdr3_length: 14; v_call: TRBV29-1; clone_size: once; cdr3_aa: CSVFRSIGTDTQYF
cdr3_length: 14; v_call: TRBV20-1; clone_size: -; cdr3_aa: CSARDGASSYEQYF
cdr3_length: 15; v_call: TRBV10-2; clone_size: few; cdr3_aa: CASVGGLGQRETQYF
cdr3_length: 13; v_call: TRBV10-3; clone_size: few; cdr3_aa: CAISSQGNVEQYF
cdr3_length: 16; v_call: TRBV19; clone_size: -; cdr3_aa: CASSIDPSSTTYEQYF
cdr3_length: 15; v_call: TRBV7-3; clone_size: -; cdr3_aa: CASSKFVGDTGELSF